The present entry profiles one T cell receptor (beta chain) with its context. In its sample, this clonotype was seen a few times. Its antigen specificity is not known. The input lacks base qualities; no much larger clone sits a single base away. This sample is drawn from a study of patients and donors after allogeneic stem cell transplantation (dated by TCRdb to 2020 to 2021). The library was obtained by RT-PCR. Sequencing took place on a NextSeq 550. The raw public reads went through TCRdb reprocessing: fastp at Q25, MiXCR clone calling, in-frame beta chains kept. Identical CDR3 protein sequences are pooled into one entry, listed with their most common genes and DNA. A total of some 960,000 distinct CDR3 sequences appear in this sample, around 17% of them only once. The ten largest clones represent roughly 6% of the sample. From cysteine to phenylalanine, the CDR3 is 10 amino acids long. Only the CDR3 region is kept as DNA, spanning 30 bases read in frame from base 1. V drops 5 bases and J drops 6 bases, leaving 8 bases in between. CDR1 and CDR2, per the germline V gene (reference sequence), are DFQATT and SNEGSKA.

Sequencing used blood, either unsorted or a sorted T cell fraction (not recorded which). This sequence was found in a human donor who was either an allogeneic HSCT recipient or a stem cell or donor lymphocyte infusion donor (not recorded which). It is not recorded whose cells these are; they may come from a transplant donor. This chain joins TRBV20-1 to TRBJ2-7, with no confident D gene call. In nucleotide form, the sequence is TGCAGTGCTCGAGGTGGCGAGCAGTACTTC. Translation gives CSARGGEQYF.